This T cell receptor beta chain was found in a study of T-cell memory formation after mild COVID-19. Germline CDR1 and CDR2: DFQATT and SNEGSKA (reference sequence). V lost 3 bases and J lost 5, with 16 bases in between. This CDR3 has 14 amino acids. This clonotype was seen a few times. The antigen remains undetermined. A 5'RACE reaction primed in the constant segment made cDNA libraries of TCR alpha and TCR beta, and these carried sample barcodes and UMIs. In TCRdb, the 5' RACE reads were re-called with MiXCR into one record per CDR3 protein. Of about 240,000 distinct CDR3 sequences listed, 7.5% to 10% were seen once; the top ten hold approximately 20%. Study-level results: Pre-infection memory harbored some responding clones, suggesting cross-reactive memory joined.

This TCR came from a man aged 18-30 years who had mild COVID-19 (a few samples of this study predate the infection). Cell type and time point are not known. The material sequenced was PBMCs or a T cell subset sorted from them (not recorded which). V gene TRBV20-1 combines with J gene TRBJ1-1; D is perhaps TRBD1 (6 bases). The CDR3 region has the DNA TGCAGTGCTAGCTTTGGGGGCACGGTAACTGAAGCTTTCTTT. Translated: CSASFGGTVTEAFF.